These 18 T cell receptor beta chains share one sample of origin, sequenced in a study of early T cells in non-severe SARS-CoV-2 infection. In TCRdb, the 5' RACE reads were re-called with MiXCR into one record per CDR3 protein. The data contain about 50,000 distinct CDR3 sequences, 6.2% of them singletons. The sequencing here drew on whole blood, taken at baseline. The receptor set was obtained from an adult who was a healthcare worker with PCR-confirmed SARS-CoV-2 infection or an uninfected control (not recorded which).

This clonotype occurred many times. The chain links TRBV29-1 to TRBJ2-1; possible D gene TRBD2, 6 bases. This CDR3 contains 12 residues. The V end lost 5 bases, the J end lost 14 bases, and 19 bases lay between the germline ends. Germline V gives CDR1 SQVTM, CDR2 ANQGSEA. CDR3 region: CSVPNVRGGEFF. DNA of the CDR3: TGCAGCGTTCCCAATGTTAGGGGAGGCGAGTTCTTC.

The sample holds many counts of this clonotype. J is TRBJ1-2 and V is TRBV7-9; D is unclear. Trimming removed 4 bases at V and 4 bases at J, with 10 bases between. Per the germline V gene, CDR1 is SEHNR and CDR2 is FQNEAQ (reference sequence). CDR3 length: 13 residues. The DNA for the CDR3 is TGTGCCAGCAGCTCCCTCCTCTCCTATGGCTACACCTTC. Residues: CASSSLLSYGYTF.

The sample holds many counts of this clonotype. The chain is built from TRBV7-2 and TRBJ1-1; TRBD1 aligns across 8 bases. The V gene end was trimmed by 2 bases and the J gene end by 8 bases; junction bases not matched to a gene: 10. The CDR3 sequence is 15 residues long. Germline CDR1 reads SGHTA; CDR2 reads FQGNSA. This CDR3 is CASSLRGPGGAEAFF. The CDR3 DNA follows: TGTGCCAGCAGCTTAAGAGGGCCAGGGGGCGCCGAAGCTTTCTTT.

Only a few counts were recorded for this clonotype. The J gene is TRBJ2-7, the V gene TRBV10-3; 9 bases are a match to TRBD1. The J segment lost 3 bases and the V segment lost 2 bases, leaving 8 bases of the junction unmatched. This CDR3 has 16 residues. Germline V gives CDR1 ENHRY, CDR2 SYGVKD. The CDR3 sequence: CAISEAGTGTSYEQYF. CDR3 DNA sequence: TGTGCCATCAGTGAGGCAGGGACAGGGACGAGCTACGAGCAGTACTTC.

This clonotype has just a few counts. The V and J genes are TRBV6-2 or TRBV6-3 and TRBJ2-1, with D possibly being TRBD2 (6 bases). Germline lookup yields CDR1 MNHEY and CDR2 SVGEGT. With 0 bases removed from V and 4 bases from J, the gap between germline ends came to 10 bases. The length of the CDR3 is 15 residues. The CDR3 is CASSYSTGAYNEQFF. The CDR3 coding sequence is TGTGCCAGCAGTTACTCGACGGGAGCTTACAATGAGCAGTTCTTC.

This clonotype was seen a handful of times. CDR3 sequence (DNA): TGTGCCAGCAGCCGCGGGGCTAGCGGCTCCTACGAGCAGTACTTC. This encodes CASSRGASGSYEQYF. The chain couples TRBV5-5 to TRBJ2-7; TRBD2 agrees at 7 bases. The CDR3 has 15 amino acids. Per germline, CDR1 SGHKS and CDR2 YYEKEE (reference sequence). V was clipped by 4 bases and J by 0 bases; unmatched bases: 7.

This clonotype showed up many times. The rearrangement joins TRBV28 to TRBJ1-1; 8 bases line up with TRBD1. Germline V lookup: CDR1 MDHEN, CDR2 SYDVKM. CDR3 length: 16 residues. V shed 7 bases and J 5 bases; nucleotides not matched to a gene: 15. CDR3 region: CASKGPTGAGGTEAFF. The CDR3 region has the DNA TGTGCCAGCAAGGGTCCGACAGGGGCGGGGGGAACTGAAGCTTTCTTT.

The sample holds a few counts of this clonotype. This sequence joins TRBV20-1 and TRBJ1-6; 7 nucleotides agree with TRBD1. This CDR3 is built from 13 residues. Unmatched junction bases numbered 2, after V lost 5 bases and J lost 4 bases. Germline-derived CDR1 and CDR2 are DFQATT and SNEGSKA (reference sequence). The DNA for the CDR3 is TGCAGTGCTTACAGGGGATATAATTCACCCCTCCACTTT. This sequence encodes CSAYRGYNSPLHF.

This clonotype was seen ten or more times. This chain joins TRBV19 and TRBJ1-5, with a possible D match to TRBD1 (5 bases). V was clipped by 3 bases and J by 4 bases, with 13 bases between them. CDR1 is LNHDA, CDR2 SQIVND, per germline (reference sequence). This CDR3 is 15 amino acids long. The CDR3 sequence: CASSIMAGLNQPQHF. In nucleotides, the CDR3 is TGTGCCAGTAGTATTATGGCAGGGTTAAATCAGCCCCAGCATTTT.

This rearrangement joins TRBV7-2 to TRBJ2-1; possible D gene TRBD1, 5 bases. The CDR3 sequence is 13 residues long. Trimming left V 4 bases short and J 8 bases short, with 12 bases between. Looked up from germline, CDR1 is SGHTA and CDR2 is FQGNSA. The CDR3 coding sequence is TGTGCCAGCAGCTCCTGGTGGGGCTATGAGCAGTTCTTC. Protein product: CASSSWWGYEQFF. The full variable domain, completed using reference TRBV7-2 and TRBJ2-1, is GAGVSQSPSNKVTEKGKDVELRCDPISGHTALYWYRQSLGQGLEFLIYFQGNSAPDKSGLPSDRFSAERTGGSVSTLTIQRTQQEDSAVYLCASSSWWGYEQFFGPGTRLTVL.

In this sample, this clonotype turned up many times. The V gene is TRBV29-1, the J gene TRBJ2-7; 7 bases agree with TRBD1. Germline assignment: CDR1 SQVTM and CDR2 ANQGSEA. V gave up 5 bases and J gave up 2 bases; unmatched junction bases: 9. The CDR3 contains 14 residues. As DNA, the CDR3 is TGCAGCGTTTCCGCTGGGACAGCCGCCTACGAGCAGTACTTC. Its protein is CSVSAGTAAYEQYF.

Remarks on this clonotype: A clone one base away is much larger, so this may be a read error. The chain is built from TRBV19 and TRBJ2-7; D is uncertain. Germline loops: CDR1 LNHDA, CDR2 SQIVND (reference sequence). CDR3 length: 14 residues. The CDR3 DNA sequence: TGTGCCAGTAGAATAGATCTGACTTCCTACGAGCAGTACTTC. It yields the protein CASRIDLTSYEQYF.

This clonotype has a count of ten or more. The gene calls are TRBV24-1 and TRBJ2-1, with TRBD2 matching 11 bases. The CDR3 consists of 18 residues. The V and J ends lost 5 bases and 4 bases, in that order; junction bases with no gene match: 12. Germline V lookup: CDR1 KGHDR, CDR2 SFDVKD. The CDR3 bases are TGTGCCACCAGTGGCTCCCCGAGGGGGACTAGCGGATACAATGAGCAGTTCTTC. Translating it yields CATSGSPRGTSGYNEQFF.

V and J are TRBV5-4 and TRBJ2-1; D remains ambiguous. Trimming removed 4 bases at V and 10 bases at J, with 15 bases between. The CDR3 totals 13 residues. Germline values: CDR1 SGHNT, CDR2 YYREEE (reference sequence). The CDR3 bases are TGTGCCAGCAGCACCGGACCCGCCGGGGAGCAGTTCTTC. Amino acid sequence: CASSTGPAGEQFF.

This clonotype has ten or more counts. In DNA, the CDR3 is TGTGCCAGCAGTGCTTTTGCGGGAGGTTCCAATGAGCAGTTCTTC. This sequence encodes CASSAFAGGSNEQFF. The rearrangement joins TRBV2 to TRBJ2-1; 8 positions agree with TRBD2. Germline values: CDR1 SNHLY, CDR2 FYNNEI. V lost 4 bases and J lost 6; bases outside the gene matches: 8. This CDR3 has 15 residues.

This CDR3 reads CASSQTASGHNEQFF. The CDR3 DNA sequence: TGTGCCAGCAGCCAAACGGCTAGCGGACACAATGAGCAGTTCTTC. This sequence joins TRBV3-2 and TRBJ2-1; TRBD2 reflects the table's D call only, with no check against the DNA. TRBV3-2 counts as a pseudogene. The CDR3 contains 15 residues.

This chain uses TRBV6-5 with TRBJ2-2; no definite D call. V was trimmed by 6 bases and J by 3 bases, leaving 8 bases between them. The CDR3 has 13 amino acids. Germline V gene lookup returns CDR1 MNHEY and CDR2 SVGAGI. The CDR3 coding sequence is TGTGCCAGCAGAAGACCCGACACCGGGGAGCTGTTTTTT. It yields the protein CASRRPDTGELFF.

V and J are TRBV7-2 and TRBJ2-7; 10 bases fit TRBD2. The CDR3 runs to 16 residues. The V and J ends lost 4 bases and 4 bases, in that order; junction bases with no gene match: 10. The germline V gene has CDR1 SGHTA and CDR2 FQGNSA. The CDR3, as DNA: TGTGCCAGCAGCTCCATAGCGGGAGGACGACCTTACGAGCAGTACTTC. Translation gives CASSSIAGGRPYEQYF.